This TCR beta chain was sequenced during a study of CD8 T cells in Susac syndrome (dated by TCRdb to between 2017 and 2020). Study-wide context: Among the Susac syndrome patients who were sequenced, clinically active disease was present in six and clinical remission was observed in roughly eight. At blood withdrawal, Susac syndrome patients were therapy-naive, treated with corticosteroids (with IVIg additionally given to some), or treated with IVIg alone. The study used repertoire sequencing to test whether antigen drove CD8+ T cell activation and differentiation in Susac syndrome. Clonality of the CD8+ T cell repertoire was compared between roughly 13 healthy donors, about 14 Susac syndrome patients and 15 or so multiple sclerosis patients.

RNA was extracted with the RNeasy kit and 0.5 to 1 ug was reverse transcribed using random hexamers. The immunoSEQ multiplex PCR assay, which covers 54 Vbeta and 13 Jbeta segments, was used to amplify TCR beta CDR3 regions. PCR amplification bias was corrected by using a synthetic template baseline for primer optimization and computational correction. The paper's processing steps were these. Only productive sequences were kept, with reads annotated to V, D and J genes according to IMGT and analyzed in immunoSEQ Analyzer. To calculate clonality, Shannon entropy was normalized by log2 of the number of productive unique sequences and then subtracted from one. For each patient and control, public and private clones were evaluated within the 100 most prevalent clones. Susac-specific clones were defined as absent from healthy and MS cohorts, roughly 1,100 published viral clones and other ImmuneACCESS disease sequences. TCRdb cleaned the public reads at Q25 with fastp, built clones with MiXCR and kept in-frame beta chains. Each record represents a unique CDR3 protein, reported with the most common genes and DNA among its rows. TCRdb's processing, not the study's, gives the V and J calls here. Present in this sample are 95,000 to 150,000 distinct CDR3 sequences, 90% to 95% of which were seen just once. Around 0.28% of the sample rests with the top ten.

Peripheral blood CD8+ and CD4+ T cells from healthy donors, Susac syndrome patients and multiple sclerosis patients were profiled using high-throughput TCR beta sequencing. Susac syndrome patients met recently defined diagnostic criteria for definite or probable disease. Bulk CD8+ and CD4+ T cells were purified magnetically by negative isolation, whereas CD8+ TEMRA cells were enriched by FACS. Blood was drawn into EDTA tubes, processed within 24 hours, and PBMCs were isolated by density gradient centrifugation. PBMCs intended for TCR sequencing were frozen in liquid nitrogen and were later thawed in a 37 degrees C water bath. A purity of at least 90% was achieved for sorted or isolated CD4+, CD8+ and CD8+ TEMRA cells. Paper-wide results and their limitations: Over 15 and five Susac-specific public clones were found in the total CD8+ and CD8+ TEMRA repertoires, respectively. The TCR sequencing and HLA analysis was acknowledged to have included a relatively small number of individuals. Clonal expansion was seen in Susac syndrome CD8+ repertoires, peaking in CD8+ TEMRA cells and being greater in clinically active patients than in remitting ones.

Trimming removed 0 bases from V and 6 bases from J, leaving 12 bases between the germline ends. For CDR1 and CDR2, the germline V gene lists MGHRA and YSYEKL. Measured from the cysteine to the phenylalanine, the CDR3 is 14 residues long. CDR3 DNA only is kept here, 42 bases in frame from base 1. Comment on this clonotype: What antigen it recognizes has not been identified. Within one base of it there is no much larger clone, and no base qualities were kept.

The material sequenced was CD8+ T cells from PBMCs. The clonotype was recovered from a human donor with Susac syndrome. Recombination linked TRBV4-1 to TRBJ2-7; a tentative D match to TRBD1 spans 5 bases. Here the CDR3 is given as CASSQDGVGAEQYF. The nucleotide sequence is given as TGCGCCAGCAGCCAAGATGGGGTAGGGGCCGAGCAGTACTTC.